One and the same sample provided the 19 T cell receptor beta chains below, sequenced in a study of blood T cell repertoires in COVID-19. The assay was immunoSEQ multiplex PCR, and TCRdb's table has in-frame clones only and misses some. The sample holds 360,000 or so clones, around 83% seen once. The sample comprised PBMCs or T cells enriched from blood (not recorded which). The receptors originated from a woman between 45 and 65 years old who had recovered from COVID-19.

This chain connects TRBV19 to TRBJ2-7; the D is unclear. Germline CDR1 reads LNHDA; CDR2 reads SQIVND (reference sequence). CDR3 length: 14 amino acids. Trimming pared 1 base from V and 6 bases from J, leaving 13 bases between. The CDR3 region is CASSIGGPSGEQYF. Written as DNA, the CDR3 is TGTGCCAGTAGTATAGGTGGGCCCTCCGGCGAGCAGTACTTC.

The chain employs TRBV6-5 and TRBJ1-3; no clear D. V was pared by 5 bases and J by 0 bases, with 11 bases between. Germline lookup yields CDR1 MNHEY and CDR2 SVGAGI. This CDR3 has 15 residues. CDR3 region: CASSTDSSSGNTIYF. DNA for the CDR3: TGTGCCAGCAGTACCGACTCTTCCTCTGGAAACACCATATATTTT.

The rearrangement links TRBV6-1 to TRBJ1-5, with D perhaps matching TRBD1 (5 bases). The germline V and J ends were trimmed by 1 base and 11 bases, with 15 bases remaining between them. Germline CDR1 MNHNS, CDR2 SASEGT. The CDR3 runs 14 residues. The DNA for the CDR3 is TGTGCCAGCAGTGAAGGTTTCTCATCGGGGGCCCAGCATTTT. Translation: CASSEGFSSGAQHF.

The chain couples TRBV5-1 to TRBJ1-1; weak D call: TRBD1 (5 bases). The germline CDR1 and CDR2 sequences are SGHRS and YFSETQ. CDR3 length: 16 residues. The ends were cut back, 4 bases at V and 7 bases at J, with 23 bases in the middle. CDR3 bases: TGCGCCAGCAGCCGTAGCCAGACAGTCGGCGGAAATGAAGCTTTCTTT. Translation gives CASSRSQTVGGNEAFF.

There are a few counts of this clone. The gene calls are TRBV20-1 and TRBJ1-6; a weak D match, TRBD1 (6 bases). Germline CDR1 is DFQATT and CDR2 is SNEGSKA (reference sequence). The CDR3 has 14 residues. Trimming shortened V by 3 bases and J by 7 bases, and 13 bases separated the two germline ends. CDR3 nucleotides: TGCAGTGCTAGTCGGGGGGCTGGGAATTCACCCCTCCACTTT. Encoded protein: CSASRGAGNSPLHF.

V is TRBV7-9 and J is TRBJ2-7; 9 positions agree with TRBD1. Germline V gives CDR1 SEHNR, CDR2 FQNEAQ (reference sequence). This CDR3 has 15 amino acids. V was pared by 1 base and J by 3 bases, with 4 bases of the junction left unmatched. The CDR3 coding sequence is TGTGCCAGCAGCTTAGGTGGACAGGGGAACTACGAGCAGTACTTC. Translating gives CASSLGGQGNYEQYF.

This rearrangement joins TRBV5-4 to TRBJ1-4; possibly TRBD1 for D (5 bases). There are 14 residues in the CDR3. The V gene lost 4 bases and the J gene lost 6 bases, with 13 bases spanning the gap. Germline loops: CDR1 SGHNT, CDR2 YYREEE (reference sequence). The CDR3: CASSPGERDEKLFF. The CDR3 nucleotides read TGTGCCAGCAGCCCGGGGGAACGGGATGAAAAACTGTTTTTT.

To note about this clone: Its ends do not fully match the called genes, so a read error is possible. The V gene is TRBV6-6, the J gene TRBJ1-2, with 9 positions matching TRBD1. Germline V CDR1 and CDR2: MNHNY, SVGAGI (reference sequence). The CDR3 has 13 amino acids. CDR3 amino acids: CASSRDREGRAGF. The CDR3 DNA is TGTGCCAGCAGTAGGGACAGGGAGGGAAGGGCAGGCTTC.

The chain is built from TRBV2 and TRBJ1-2; 7 bases line up with TRBD1. This CDR3 is 13 amino acids long. Germline CDR1 SNHLY, CDR2 FYNNEI. The ends lost 5 bases at V and 2 bases at J; junction bases unmatched: 2. The CDR3 DNA sequence: TGTGCCAGCAGTCGACAGGGCAACTATGGCTACACCTTC. This encodes CASSRQGNYGYTF.

This chain joins TRBV3-1 (or the pseudogene TRBV3-2) and TRBJ1-5; no clear D gene. CDR3 length: 14 residues. The germline gives CDR1 LGHDT, CDR2 YNNKEL (reference sequence). Trimming shortened V by 4 bases and J by 0 bases, and 7 bases separated the two germline ends. The CDR3 coding sequence is TGTGCCAGCAGCCGAGTTTATAGCAATCAGCCCCAGCATTTT. Amino acid sequence: CASSRVYSNQPQHF.

The chain has TRBV6-6 and TRBJ1-3, with a weak D call TRBD1 (5 bases). The V end lost 6 bases, the J end lost 2 bases, and 11 bases lay between the germline ends. CDR3 length: 14 amino acids. Germline V gene lookup returns CDR1 MNHNY and CDR2 SVGAGI (reference sequence). CDR3 DNA: TGTGCCAGCAGCGACAGCCGAGCTGGAAACACCATATATTTT. Protein sequence: CASSDSRAGNTIYF.

This clone was observed a single time. V gene TRBV19 combines with J gene TRBJ1-2, with no clear D. V lost 4 bases and J lost 2, with 11 bases in between. Germline V CDR1 and CDR2: LNHDA, SQIVND (reference sequence). This CDR3 comprises 14 residues. The CDR3 region is CASSNGRINYGYTF. In nucleotides, the CDR3 is TGTGCCAGTAGTAACGGGAGGATAAACTATGGCTACACCTTC.

CDR3 region: CASSERLAGVRAYGEQYF. The DNA of the CDR3 is TGTGCCAGCAGTGAACGGCTAGCGGGAGTGAGGGCATACGGCGAGCAGTACTTC. The J gene is TRBJ2-7, the V gene TRBV6-4; TRBD2 matches 10 bases. The junction had 17 bases not matched to a gene; V was cut back by 3 bases and J by 6 bases. CDR3 length: 18 residues. The germline V gene encodes CDR1 MRHNA and CDR2 SNTAGT.

V and J are TRBV7-9 and TRBJ2-7; possible D gene TRBD2, 5 bases. The CDR3 is 14 residues long. V dropped 6 bases and J dropped 0 bases, with 12 bases sitting between them. CDR1 and CDR2 from the germline V gene are SEHNR and FQNEAQ (reference sequence). CDR3 protein: CASSSSAVSYEQYF. For the CDR3, the DNA is TGTGCCAGCAGTTCCTCAGCGGTCTCCTACGAGCAGTACTTC.

This sequence joins TRBV7-3 and TRBJ2-1; 7 bases map to TRBD2. Germline lookup yields CDR1 SGHTA and CDR2 FQGTGA. V lost 6 bases and J lost 3; bases outside the gene matches: 5. CDR3 length equals 14 residues. CDR3 sequence reads: CASSGAGVYNEQFF. The DNA of the CDR3 is TGTGCCAGCAGTGGGGCGGGAGTCTACAATGAGCAGTTCTTC.

CDR3 DNA: TGTGCCAGCAGCTCGGGACTTTTCACTCACAACGCAGATACGCAGTATTTT. Protein product: CASSSGLFTHNADTQYF. The chain carries TRBV11-3 and TRBJ2-3, with a weak D call TRBD2 (6 bases). The CDR3 runs 17 residues. Trimming pared 4 bases from V and 4 bases from J, leaving 21 bases between. Germline CDR1 is SGHNT and CDR2 is YENEEA. Supplemented by reference TRBV11-3 and TRBJ2-3, the full variable domain reads EAGVVQSPRYKIIEKKQPVAFWCNPISGHNTLYWYLQNLGQGPELLIRYENEEAVDDSQLPKDRFSAERLKGVDSTLKIQPAELGDSAVYLCASSSGLFTHNADTQYFGPGTRLTVL.

The chain is built from TRBV19 and TRBJ1-2; D not resolved. Germline CDR1 reads LNHDA; CDR2 reads SQIVND (reference sequence). Deletions cut 5 bases from V and 5 bases from J, with 15 bases between. This CDR3 has 14 amino acids. The CDR3 region is CASSSNLERYGYTF. In DNA, the CDR3 is TGTGCCAGTAGTTCCAATCTCGAGAGGTATGGCTACACCTTC. Drawing the rest from reference TRBV19 and TRBJ1-2, the complete variable domain is DGGITQSPKYLFRKEGQNVTLSCEQNLNHDAMYWYRQDPGQGLRLIYYSQIVNDFQKGDIAEGYSVSREKKESFPLTVTSAQKNPTAFYLCASSSNLERYGYTFGSGTRLTVV.

The chain couples TRBV10-3 to TRBJ2-3, with a tentative D call TRBD2 (6 bases). This CDR3 contains 15 residues. V lost 3 bases and J lost 2, with 12 bases in between. In germline, CDR1 is ENHRY, CDR2 SYGVKD. CDR3 nucleotide sequence: TGTGCCATCAGTGAACGGACTACAACCACAGATACGCAGTATTTT. This codes for CAISERTTTTDTQYF.

The chain uses TRBV30 and TRBJ1-1; no reliable D call. V gave up 2 bases and J gave up 11 bases, with 15 bases separating them. The CDR3 has 12 residues. Germline CDR1 is GTSNPN and CDR2 is SVGIG (reference sequence). CDR3 amino acids: CAWSLSAGQAFF. CDR3 nucleotide sequence: TGTGCCTGGAGTCTATCGGCGGGCCAGGCTTTCTTT.